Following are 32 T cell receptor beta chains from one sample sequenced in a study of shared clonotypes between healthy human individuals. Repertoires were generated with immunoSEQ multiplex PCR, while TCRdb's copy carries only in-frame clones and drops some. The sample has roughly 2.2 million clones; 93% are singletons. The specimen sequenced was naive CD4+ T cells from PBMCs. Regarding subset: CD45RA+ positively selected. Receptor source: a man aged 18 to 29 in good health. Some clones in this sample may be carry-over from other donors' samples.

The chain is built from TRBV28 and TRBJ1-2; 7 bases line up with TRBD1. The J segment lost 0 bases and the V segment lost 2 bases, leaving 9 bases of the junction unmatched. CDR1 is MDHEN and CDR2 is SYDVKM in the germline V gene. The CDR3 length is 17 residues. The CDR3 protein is CASSLRQGMASNYGYTF. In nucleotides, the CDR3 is TGTGCCAGCAGTTTACGACAGGGAATGGCCTCTAACTATGGCTACACCTTC.

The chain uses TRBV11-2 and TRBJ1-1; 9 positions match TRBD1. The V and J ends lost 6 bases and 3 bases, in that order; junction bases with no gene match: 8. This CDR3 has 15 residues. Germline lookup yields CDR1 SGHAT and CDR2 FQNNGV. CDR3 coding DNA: TGTGCCAGCAGTCACAGGGGGCGCGGGGACACTGAAGCTTTCTTT. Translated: CASSHRGRGDTEAFF.

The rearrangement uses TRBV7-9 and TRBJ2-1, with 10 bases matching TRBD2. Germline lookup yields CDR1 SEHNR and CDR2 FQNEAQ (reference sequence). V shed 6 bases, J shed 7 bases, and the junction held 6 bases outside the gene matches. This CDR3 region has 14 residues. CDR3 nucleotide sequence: TGTGCCAGCAGTTTACTAGCGGGACGTAATGAGCAGTTCTTC. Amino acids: CASSLLAGRNEQFF.

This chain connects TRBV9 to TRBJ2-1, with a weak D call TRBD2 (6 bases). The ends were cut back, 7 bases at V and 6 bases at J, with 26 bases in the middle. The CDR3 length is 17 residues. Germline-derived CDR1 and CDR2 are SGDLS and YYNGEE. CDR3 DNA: TGTGCCAGCTCGCATGGGAGGAGTTGGGCCTGGAGCAATGAGCAGTTCTTC. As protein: CASSHGRSWAWSNEQFF.

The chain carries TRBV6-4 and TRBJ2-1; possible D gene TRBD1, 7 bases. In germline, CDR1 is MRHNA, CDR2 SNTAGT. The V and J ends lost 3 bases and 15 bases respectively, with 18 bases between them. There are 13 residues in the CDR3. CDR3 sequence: CASSDMAGGGRFF. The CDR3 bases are TGTGCCAGCAGTGATATGGCAGGGGGAGGCCGGTTCTTC.

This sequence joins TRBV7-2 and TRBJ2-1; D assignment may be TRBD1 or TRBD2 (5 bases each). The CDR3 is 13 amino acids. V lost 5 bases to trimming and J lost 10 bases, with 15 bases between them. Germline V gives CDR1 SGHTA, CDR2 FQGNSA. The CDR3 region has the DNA TGTGCCAGCAGCCCGGGGCCGATGCGCGAGCAGTTCTTC. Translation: CASSPGPMREQFF.

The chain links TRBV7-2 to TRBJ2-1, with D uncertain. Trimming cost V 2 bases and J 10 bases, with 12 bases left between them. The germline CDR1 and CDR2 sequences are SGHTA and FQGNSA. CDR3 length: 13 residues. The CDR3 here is CASSLTRTAEQFF. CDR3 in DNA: TGTGCCAGCAGCTTAACAAGGACGGCGGAGCAGTTCTTC.

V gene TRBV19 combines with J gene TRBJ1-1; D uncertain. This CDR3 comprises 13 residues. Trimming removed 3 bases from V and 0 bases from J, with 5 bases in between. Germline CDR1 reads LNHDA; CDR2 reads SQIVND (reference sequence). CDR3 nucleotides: TGTGCCAGTAGTATCCAGATGAACACTGAAGCTTTCTTT. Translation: CASSIQMNTEAFF.

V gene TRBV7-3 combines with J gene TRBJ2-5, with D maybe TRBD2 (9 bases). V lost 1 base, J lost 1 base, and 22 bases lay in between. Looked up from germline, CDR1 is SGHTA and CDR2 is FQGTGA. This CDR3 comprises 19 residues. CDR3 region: CASSLRGDRTSARQETQYF. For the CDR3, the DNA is TGTGCCAGCAGCTTAAGGGGGGACAGGACTAGCGCCCGCCAAGAGACCCAGTACTTC.

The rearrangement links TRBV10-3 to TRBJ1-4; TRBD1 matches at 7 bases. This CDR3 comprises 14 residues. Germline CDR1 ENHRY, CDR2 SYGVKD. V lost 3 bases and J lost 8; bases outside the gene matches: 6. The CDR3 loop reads CAISEDRDVEKLFF. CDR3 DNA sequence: TGTGCCATCAGTGAAGACAGGGACGTGGAAAAACTGTTTTTT.

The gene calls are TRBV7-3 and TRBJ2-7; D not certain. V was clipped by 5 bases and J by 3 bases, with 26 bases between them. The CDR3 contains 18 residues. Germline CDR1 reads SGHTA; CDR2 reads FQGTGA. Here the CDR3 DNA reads TGTGCCAGCAGCCCAAGGTCTGGTGGGATATTTCTGGGCTACGAGCAGTACTTC. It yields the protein CASSPRSGGIFLGYEQYF.

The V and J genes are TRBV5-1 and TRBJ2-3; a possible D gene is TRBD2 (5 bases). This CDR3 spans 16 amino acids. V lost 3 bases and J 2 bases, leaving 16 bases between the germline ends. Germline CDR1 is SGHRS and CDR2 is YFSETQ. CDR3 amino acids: CASSSAARSPTDTQYF. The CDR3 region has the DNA TGCGCCAGCAGCTCAGCGGCACGATCCCCCACAGATACGCAGTATTTT.

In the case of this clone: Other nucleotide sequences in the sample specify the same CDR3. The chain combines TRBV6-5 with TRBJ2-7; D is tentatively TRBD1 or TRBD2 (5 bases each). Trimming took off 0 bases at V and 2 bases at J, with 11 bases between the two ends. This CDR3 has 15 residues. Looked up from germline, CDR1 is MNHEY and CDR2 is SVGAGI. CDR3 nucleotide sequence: TGTGCCAGCAGTTACTCGAGGGACCGAACCTACGAGCAGTACTTC. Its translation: CASSYSRDRTYEQYF.

CDR3 residues: CASSLGEYRVMRVQYF. The DNA of the CDR3 is TGCGCCAGCAGCTTAGGAGAATACAGGGTTATGAGGGTCCAGTACTTC. This chain connects TRBV5-1 to TRBJ2-5; D might be TRBD1 (6 bases). Deletions cut 2 bases from V and 10 bases from J, with 24 bases between. This CDR3 has 16 residues. The germline CDR1 and CDR2 sequences are SGHRS and YFSETQ.

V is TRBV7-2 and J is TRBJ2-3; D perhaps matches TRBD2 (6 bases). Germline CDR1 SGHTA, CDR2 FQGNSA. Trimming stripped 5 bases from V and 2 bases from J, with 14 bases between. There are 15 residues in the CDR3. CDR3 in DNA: TGTGCCAGCAGCCTCCAGGAGGGCCTCACAGATACGCAGTATTTT. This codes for CASSLQEGLTDTQYF.

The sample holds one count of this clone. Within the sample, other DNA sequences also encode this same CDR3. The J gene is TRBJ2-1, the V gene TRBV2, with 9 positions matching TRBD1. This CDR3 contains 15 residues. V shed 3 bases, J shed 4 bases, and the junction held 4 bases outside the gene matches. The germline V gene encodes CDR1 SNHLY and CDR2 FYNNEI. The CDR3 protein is CASSEDRGSYNEQFF. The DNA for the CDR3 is TGTGCCAGCAGTGAGGACAGGGGATCATACAATGAGCAGTTCTTC.

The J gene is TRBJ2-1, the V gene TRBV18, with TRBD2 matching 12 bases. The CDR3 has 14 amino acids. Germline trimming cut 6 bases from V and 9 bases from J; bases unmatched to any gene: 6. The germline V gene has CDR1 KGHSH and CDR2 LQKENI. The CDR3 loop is CASSPTSGSGEQFF. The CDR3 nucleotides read TGTGCCAGCTCGCCGACTAGCGGGAGCGGTGAGCAGTTCTTC.

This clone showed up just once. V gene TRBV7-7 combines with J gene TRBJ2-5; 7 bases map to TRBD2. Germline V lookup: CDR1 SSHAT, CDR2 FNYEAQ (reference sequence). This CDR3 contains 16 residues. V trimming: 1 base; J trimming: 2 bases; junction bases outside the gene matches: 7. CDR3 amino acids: CASSLELGGWQETQYF. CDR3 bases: TGTGCCAGCAGCTTAGAGCTGGGGGGGTGGCAAGAGACCCAGTACTTC.

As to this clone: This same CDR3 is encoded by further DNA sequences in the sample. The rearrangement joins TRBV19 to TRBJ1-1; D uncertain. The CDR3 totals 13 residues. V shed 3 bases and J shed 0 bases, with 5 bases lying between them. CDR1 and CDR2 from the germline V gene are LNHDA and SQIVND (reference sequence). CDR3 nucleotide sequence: TGTGCCAGTAGTATTCAACTGAACACTGAAGCTTTCTTT. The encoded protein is CASSIQLNTEAFF.

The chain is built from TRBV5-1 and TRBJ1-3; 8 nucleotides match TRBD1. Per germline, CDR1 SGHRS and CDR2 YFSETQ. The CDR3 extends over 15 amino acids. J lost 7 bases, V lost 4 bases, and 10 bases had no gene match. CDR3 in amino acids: CASSQSGQGGNTIYF. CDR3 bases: TGCGCCAGCAGCCAGTCCGGACAGGGCGGGAACACCATATATTTT.

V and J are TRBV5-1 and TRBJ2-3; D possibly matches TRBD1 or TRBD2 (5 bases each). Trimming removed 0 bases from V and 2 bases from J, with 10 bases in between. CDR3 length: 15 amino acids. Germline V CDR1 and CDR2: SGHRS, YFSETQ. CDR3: CASSLGWGTTDTQYF. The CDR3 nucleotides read TGCGCCAGCAGCTTGGGGTGGGGGACCACAGATACGCAGTATTTT. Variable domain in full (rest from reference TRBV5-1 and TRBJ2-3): KAGVTQTPRYLIKTRGQQVTLSCSPISGHRSVSWYQQTPGQGLQFLFEYFSETQRNKGNFPGRFSGRQFSNSRSEMNVSTLELGDSALYLCASSLGWGTTDTQYFGPGTRLTVL.

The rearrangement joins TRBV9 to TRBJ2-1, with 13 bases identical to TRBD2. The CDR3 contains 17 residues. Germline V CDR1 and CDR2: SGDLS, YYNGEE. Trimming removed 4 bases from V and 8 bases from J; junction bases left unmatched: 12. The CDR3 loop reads CASSPLWTSGSLDEQFF. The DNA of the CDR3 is TGTGCCAGCAGCCCTCTCTGGACTAGCGGGAGTTTGGATGAGCAGTTCTTC.

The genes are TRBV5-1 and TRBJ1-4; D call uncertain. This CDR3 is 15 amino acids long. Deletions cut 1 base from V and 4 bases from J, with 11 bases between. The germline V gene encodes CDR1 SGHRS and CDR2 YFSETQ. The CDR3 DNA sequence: TGCGCCAGCAGCTTGAGCGGCAGCAATAATGAAAAACTGTTTTTT. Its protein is CASSLSGSNNEKLFF.

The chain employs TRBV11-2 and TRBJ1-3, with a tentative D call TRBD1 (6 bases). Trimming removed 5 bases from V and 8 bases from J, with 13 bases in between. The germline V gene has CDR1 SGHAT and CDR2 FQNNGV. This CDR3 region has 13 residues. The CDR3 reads CASSADRSDTIYF. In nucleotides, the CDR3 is TGTGCCAGCAGCGCGGACAGATCCGACACCATATATTTT.

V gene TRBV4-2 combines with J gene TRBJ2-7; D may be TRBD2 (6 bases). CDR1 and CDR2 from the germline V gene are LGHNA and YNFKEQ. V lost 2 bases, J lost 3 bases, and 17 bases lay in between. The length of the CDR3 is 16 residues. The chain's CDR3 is CASSQSGLPGSYEQYF. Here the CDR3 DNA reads TGTGCCAGCAGCCAATCGGGACTCCCTGGGAGCTACGAGCAGTACTTC.

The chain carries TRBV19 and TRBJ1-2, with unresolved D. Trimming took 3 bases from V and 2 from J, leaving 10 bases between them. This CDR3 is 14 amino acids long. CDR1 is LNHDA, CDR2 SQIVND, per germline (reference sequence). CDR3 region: CASSMPARNYGYTF. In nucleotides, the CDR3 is TGTGCCAGTAGTATGCCGGCCAGGAACTATGGCTACACCTTC.

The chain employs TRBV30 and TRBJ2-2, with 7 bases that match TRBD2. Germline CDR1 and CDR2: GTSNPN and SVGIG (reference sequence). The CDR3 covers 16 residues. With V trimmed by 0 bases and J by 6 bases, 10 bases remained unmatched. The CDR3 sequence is CAWSVHPGGRAGELFF. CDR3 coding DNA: TGTGCCTGGAGTGTACACCCGGGAGGTCGTGCCGGGGAGCTGTTTTTT.

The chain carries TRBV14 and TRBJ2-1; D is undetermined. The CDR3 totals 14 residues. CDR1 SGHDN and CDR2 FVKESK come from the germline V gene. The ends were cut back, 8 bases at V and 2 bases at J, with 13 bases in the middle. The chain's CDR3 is CASGPPGPYNEQFF. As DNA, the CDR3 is TGTGCCAGCGGGCCTCCGGGCCCCTACAATGAGCAGTTCTTC.

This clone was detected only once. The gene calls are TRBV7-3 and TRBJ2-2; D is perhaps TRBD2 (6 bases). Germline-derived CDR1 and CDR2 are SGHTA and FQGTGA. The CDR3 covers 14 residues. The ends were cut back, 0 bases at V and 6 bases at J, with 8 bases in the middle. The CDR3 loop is CASSLTGGPGELFF. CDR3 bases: TGTGCCAGCAGCTTAACGGGAGGTCCCGGGGAGCTGTTTTTT.

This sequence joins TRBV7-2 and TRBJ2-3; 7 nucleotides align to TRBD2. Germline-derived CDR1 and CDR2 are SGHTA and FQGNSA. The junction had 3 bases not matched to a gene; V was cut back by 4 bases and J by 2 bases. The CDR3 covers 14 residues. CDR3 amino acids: CASSSTSPTDTQYF. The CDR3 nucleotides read TGTGCCAGCAGCTCGACTAGCCCCACAGATACGCAGTATTTT.

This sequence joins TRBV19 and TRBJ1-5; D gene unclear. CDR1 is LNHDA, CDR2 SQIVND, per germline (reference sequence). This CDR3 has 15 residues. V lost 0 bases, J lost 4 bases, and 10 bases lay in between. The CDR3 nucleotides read TGTGCCAGTAGTATAGATCCCCGTATGAATCAGCCCCAGCATTTT. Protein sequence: CASSIDPRMNQPQHF.

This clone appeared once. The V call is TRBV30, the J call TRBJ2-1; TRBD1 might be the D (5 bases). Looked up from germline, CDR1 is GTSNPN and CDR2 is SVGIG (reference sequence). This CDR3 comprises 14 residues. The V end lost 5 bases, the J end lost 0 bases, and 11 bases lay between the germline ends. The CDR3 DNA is TGTGCCTGGCAAAGTCAGGGCTCCTACAATGAGCAGTTCTTC. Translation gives CAWQSQGSYNEQFF.